These T cell receptor beta chains were read from a single sample in a study of T cells in Graves' hyperthyroidism and ophthalmopathy. TCRdb re-derived calls from the multiplex PCR reads in MiXCR, one entry per CDR3 protein. The table has almost 600,000 distinct CDR3 sequences, 46% seen once. The specimen was peripheral blood or thyroid tissue (not recorded which). These receptors all come from a woman aged 18-30 years with Graves' hyperthyroidism. Each CDR3 is given with its conserved first and last residue. The D gene is left open where the match is weak. Size is stated for part of the rows, as once, few or many counts, or as a class when the clone is expanded.

J	D	V	size	DNA	CDR3
TRBJ1-2	TRBD1	TRBV27	-	TGTGCCAGCAAGAGACCCCGGGACAGGGGCCCCGACGGTGGCTACACCTTC	CASKRPRDRGPDGGYTF
TRBJ1-5	-	TRBV2	-	TGTGCCAGCGGTGGCGCCGGCAATCAGCCCCAGCATTTT	CASGGAGNQPQHF
TRBJ2-2	-	TRBV12-3/TRBV12-4	many	TGTGCCAGCAGTTACCAGGAACGGACCGGGGAGCTGTTTTTT	CASSYQERTGELFF
TRBJ1-1	-	TRBV5-1	many	TGCGCCAGCACCCAGGGCTCGGGGCCGACTGAAGCTTTCTTT	CASTQGSGPTEAFF
TRBJ2-7	TRBD2	TRBV20-1	-	TGCAGTGCTAGAGATCGTCGGCGGGAGGGCGTGGATGAGCAGTACTTC	CSARDRRREGVDEQYF
TRBJ2-2	TRBD2	TRBV4-3	many	TGCGCCAGCAGCCATGATCTAGCGGGAGGTGGCGGGGAGCTGTTTTTT	CASSHDLAGGGGELFF
TRBJ1-1	-	TRBV18	few	TGTGCCAGCTCACCAGGAACAGGGACTGTGGGGGCTTTCTTT	CASSPGTGTVGAFF
TRBJ1-2	-	TRBV29-1	many	TGCAGCGTTGAGTCGCAGGAGGCAGAGTACCAATCCCTCTATGGCTACACCTTC	CSVESQEAEYQSLYGYTF
TRBJ2-7	-	TRBV20-1	many	TGCAGTGCTAGGGTGGGGTATGACGAGCAGTACTTC	CSARVGYDEQYF
TRBJ2-7	TRBD2	TRBV20-1	-	TGCAGTGCTAGAGATCTTAAGCGGGAGACCACCGGGGAGCTGTACTTC	CSARDLKRETTGELYF
TRBJ1-5	-	TRBV10-3	many	TGTGCCATCAGGGGGGGGGCGGATCAGCCCCAGCATTTT	CAIRGGADQPQHF
TRBJ1-2	-	TRBV10-3	-	TGTGCCATCAGTGCTTCCGGACGGTCGGCGAACTATGGCTACACCTTC	CAISASGRSANYGYTF
TRBJ1-1	-	TRBV27	many	TGTGCCAGCAGTTTGTCGGGTAGCACTGAAGCTTTCTTT	CASSLSGSTEAFF
TRBJ1-5	TRBD1	TRBV19	many	TGTGCCAGTAGTCCGAACAGGGGGTTGGGACAGCCCCAGCATTTT	CASSPNRGLGQPQHF
TRBJ1-5	-	TRBV5-1	-	TGCGCCAGCAGCCCGGACATTAATCAGTCCCAGCATTTT	CASSPDINQSQHF
TRBJ1-2	-	TRBV9	many	TGTGCCAGCAGCGCGGCACGGGACGGCTACACCTTC	CASSAARDGYTF
TRBJ2-7	-	TRBV7-8	-	TGTGCCAGCAGTGAACAAGCCAGGGAGCAGTACTTC	CASSEQAREQYF
TRBJ2-7	-	TRBV6-5	-	TGTGCCAGCAGGCAAGTGGAGTTCTGGGGATCCTACGAGCAGTACTTC	CASRQVEFWGSYEQYF
TRBJ1-4	-	TRBV20-1	-	TGCAGTGCACGGAGGGGATCTAATGAAAAACTGTTTTTT	CSARRGSNEKLFF
TRBJ1-3	-	TRBV7-9	many	TGTGCCAGCAGTCCTCCTTGGGGGGACTATGGCTACACCATATATTTT	CASSPPWGDYGYTIYF
TRBJ1-1	-	TRBV29-1	-	TGCAGCGTTGGCGGGTCGAACACTGAAGCTTTCTTT	CSVGGSNTEAFF
TRBJ2-6	-	TRBV19	many	TGTGCCAGTAGGCACTCTGGGGCCAACGTCCTGACTTTC	CASRHSGANVLTF
TRBJ2-7	TRBD2	TRBV7-9	many	TGTGCCAGCAGCTTCCCGGGACTAGCGGGAGTTTACCACGAGCAGTACTTC	CASSFPGLAGVYHEQYF
TRBJ2-3	-	TRBV7-9	-	TGTGCCAGCAGTTCCCGCTATATGCAGTATTTT	CASSSRYMQYF
TRBJ1-5	TRBD1	TRBV29-1	-	TGCAGCTATACAGGGGGCGCGGGCAATGAGCATTTT	CSYTGGAGNEHF
TRBJ2-7	-	TRBV24-1	many	TGTGCCACCAGTGATTCTAGCTCCTACGAGCAGTACTTC	CATSDSSSYEQYF
TRBJ1-3	TRBD1	TRBV12-3/TRBV12-4	-	TGTGCCAGCAGTCCTCGACAGGGTGATTTAGGAAACACCATATATTTT	CASSPRQGDLGNTIYF
TRBJ2-5	TRBD2	TRBV5-1	many	TGTGCCAGCAGTCCACGGGCGGGGGGAGAGACCCAGTACTTC	CASSPRAGGETQYF
TRBJ1-6	-	TRBV29-1	-	TGCAGCCAAGGTGGGACTCCAGCCAGTTCACCCCTCCACTTT	CSQGGTPASSPLHF
TRBJ2-7	TRBD1	TRBV9	-	TGTGCCAGCAGCGTAGGCGGACAGGGGGCTACCTACGAGCAGTACTTC	CASSVGGQGATYEQYF
TRBJ2-7	TRBD2	TRBV20-1	many	TGCAGTGCTAGTCTAGGGATAGCGGGAGGGCCTGTCTACCCCTACGAGCAGTACTTC	CSASLGIAGGPVYPYEQYF
TRBJ2-6	TRBD1	TRBV15	many	TGTGCCACCAGCAGCGGGCAGGGGGCGTATGGGGCCAACGTCCTGACTTTC	CATSSGQGAYGANVLTF
TRBJ2-7	-	TRBV20-1	-	TGCAGTGCTTCAGAGACAGTGTCCGGTGACTCCTACGAGCAGTACTTC	CSASETVSGDSYEQYF
TRBJ2-5	-	TRBV20-1	-	-	CSASPQGAGQPQHFAGDQETQYF
TRBJ2-7	TRBD2	TRBV24-1	-	TGTGCCACCAGTGATCTTGGACTAGCGGGAGGCAATGAGCAGTACTTC	CATSDLGLAGGNEQYF
TRBJ2-7	TRBD2	TRBV20-1	many	TGCAGTGCTATCCCGGGACTAGCGGGCGAGCAGTACTTC	CSAIPGLAGEQYF
TRBJ1-1	-	TRBV12-3/TRBV12-4	many	TGTGCCACCTTAGGACTTCAGAACACTGAAGCTTTCTTT	CATLGLQNTEAFF
TRBJ2-5	TRBD2	TRBV7-9	-	TGTGCCAGCAGCCGAAACTTACTAGCGGGAGAAGGGGAAGAGACCCAGTACTTC	CASSRNLLAGEGEETQYF
TRBJ2-7	TRBD1	TRBV20-1	many	TGCAGTGGACAGGGGGCCACCTACGAGCAGTACTTC	CSGQGATYEQYF
TRBJ1-1	-	TRBV29-1	-	TGCAGCGTGAGGGGGGGAACTAATGAAGCTTTCTTT	CSVRGGTNEAFF
TRBJ2-1	TRBD2	TRBV5-4	-	TGCGCCAGCAGCTTGGATCTAGCGGGAGCCTACAATGAGCAGTTCTTC	CASSLDLAGAYNEQFF
TRBJ1-1	TRBD1	TRBV15	-	TGTGCCACCAGCAGAACACCCCCGGACAGGGTACTTACTGAAGCTTTCTTT	CATSRTPPDRVLTEAFF
TRBJ1-4	-	TRBV11-3	many	TGTGCCAGCAGCGACAGAACTAATGAAAAACTGTTTTTT	CASSDRTNEKLFF
TRBJ2-5	-	TRBV10-2	-	TGCGCCAGCAGGGCAGGGTTGAAGACCCAGTACTTC	CASRAGLKTQYF
TRBJ2-1	-	TRBV7-2	-	TGTGCCAGCAGCCCCCTCGTGGGCCGAGGGGGTGAGCAGTTCTTC	CASSPLVGRGGEQFF
TRBJ2-5	TRBD2	TRBV6-6	-	TGTGCCAGCAGTCAGACTAGCGGGACAGAGACCCAGTACTTC	CASSQTSGTETQYF
TRBJ2-7	TRBD1	TRBV2	many	TGTGCCAGCAGTGCAGGGGGCCACGAGCAGTACTTC	CASSAGGHEQYF